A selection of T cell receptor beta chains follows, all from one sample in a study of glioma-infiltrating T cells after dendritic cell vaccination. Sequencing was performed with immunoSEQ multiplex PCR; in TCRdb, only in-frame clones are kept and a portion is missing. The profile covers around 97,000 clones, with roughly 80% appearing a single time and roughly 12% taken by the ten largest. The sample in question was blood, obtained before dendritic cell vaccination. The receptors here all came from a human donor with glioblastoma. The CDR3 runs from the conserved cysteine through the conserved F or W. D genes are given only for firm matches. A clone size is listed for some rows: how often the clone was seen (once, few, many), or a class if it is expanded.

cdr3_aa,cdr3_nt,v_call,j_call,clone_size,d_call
CASSFEGGDSGTQYF,TGTGCCAGCAGTTTCGAGGGGGGGGACTCGGGTACGCAGTATTTT,TRBV27,TRBJ2-3,-,-
CASSRIGETGEPYEQYF,TGTGCCAGTAGTAGGATCGGGGAGACAGGGGAACCCTACGAGCAGTACTTC,TRBV19,TRBJ2-7,-,TRBD1
CASSESAGDGYTF,TGTGCCAGCAGTGAATCGGCAGGGGATGGCTACACCTTC,TRBV25-1,TRBJ1-2,-,-
CASSRAQGGWTEAFF,TGTGCCAGCAGCCGGGCCCAGGGGGGCTGGACTGAAGCTTTCTTT,TRBV7-9,TRBJ1-1,-,TRBD1
CASSRTGGYNEQFF,TGTGCCAGCAGCCGGACAGGGGGGTACAATGAGCAGTTCTTC,TRBV11-2,TRBJ2-1,-,TRBD1
CASSIIRAQGGEKLFF,TGTGCCAGTAGTATTATTAGGGCGCAGGGTGGTGAAAAACTGTTTTTT,TRBV19,TRBJ1-4,few,-
CASSLTAGLPVQPQHF,TGTGCCAGCAGTTTAACGGCAGGTCTCCCGGTTCAGCCCCAGCATTTT,TRBV27,TRBJ1-5,-,-
CASSLFQGLVHNEQFF,TGTGCCAGCAGTTTATTTCAAGGACTAGTTCACAATGAGCAGTTCTTC,TRBV27,TRBJ2-1,-,TRBD2
CAVQGAGGNTIYF,TGTGCCGTACAGGGGGCTGGTGGAAACACCATATATTTT,TRBV30,TRBJ1-3,-,TRBD1
CASSRVAGGTGELFF,TGTGCCAGCAGCAGAGTAGCGGGGGGGACCGGGGAGCTGTTTTTT,TRBV27,TRBJ2-2,-,TRBD2
CASSLGTGPYEQYF,TGTGCCAGCAGCTTAGGGACAGGGCCCTACGAGCAGTACTTC,TRBV7-3,TRBJ2-7,-,TRBD1
CASSSPKGVETQYF,TGTGCCAGCAGCTCCCCCAAGGGGGTGGAGACCCAGTACTTC,TRBV9,TRBJ2-5,once,-
CASSFTSGDYNEQFF,TGTGCCAGCAGCTTTACTAGCGGGGATTACAATGAGCAGTTCTTC,TRBV5-4,TRBJ2-1,-,TRBD2
CASSSGTGEEQYF,TGCGCCAGCAGCTCCGGGACAGGGGAGGAGCAGTACTTC,TRBV5-1,TRBJ2-7,few,TRBD1
CASTPVGGLRQFF,TGCGCCAGCACCCCAGTGGGGGGGCTGCGGCAGTTCTTC,TRBV10-1,TRBJ2-1,-,-
CAWTQGASNQPQHF,TGTGCCTGGACCCAAGGGGCTAGCAATCAGCCCCAGCATTTT,TRBV30,TRBJ1-5,-,-
CASSPRTGESTDTQYF,TGTGCCAGTAGCCCCCGTACGGGGGAGAGCACAGATACGCAGTATTTT,TRBV19,TRBJ2-3,-,-
CASSQDYQETQYF,TGTGCCAGCAGCCAGGACTACCAAGAGACCCAGTACTTC,TRBV6-1,TRBJ2-5,-,-
CASSPTGDRLNSPLHF,TGTGCCAGCTCACCCACGGGGGACAGACTTAATTCACCCCTCCACTTT,TRBV18,TRBJ1-6,-,TRBD1
CSGQDYNEQFF,TGCAGCGGACAGGACTACAATGAGCAGTTCTTC,TRBV29-1,TRBJ2-1,-,-
CASRQGGGELFF,TGTGCCAGCAGGCAGGGAGGCGGGGAGCTGTTTTTT,TRBV7-2,TRBJ2-2,few,-
CASSQDWERETQYF,TGCGCCAGCAGCCAAGATTGGGAGCGAGAGACCCAGTACTTC,TRBV4-1,TRBJ2-5,-,-
CASSLDTADNQPQHF,TGCGCCAGCAGCTTGGATACAGCTGACAATCAGCCCCAGCATTTT,TRBV5-1,TRBJ1-5,few,-
CATRAGDYGYTF,TGTGCCACCCGGGCGGGCGACTATGGCTACACCTTC,TRBV6-1,TRBJ1-2,-,-
CASTVTQRSTEAFF,TGTGCCAGCACCGTAACTCAGCGGAGCACTGAAGCTTTCTTT,TRBV7-2,TRBJ1-1,few,-
CASGLVQVDGELFF,TGTGCTAGTGGTTTGGTACAGGTGGACGGGGAGCTGTTTTTT,TRBV12-5,TRBJ2-2,once,-
CASSSLSGGGTDTQYF,TGCGCCAGCAGCTCCCTAAGCGGGGGGGGCACAGATACGCAGTATTTT,TRBV5-1,TRBJ2-3,-,TRBD2
CASIRLAVGETQYF,TGCGCCAGCATCAGACTAGCTGTAGGGGAGACCCAGTACTTC,TRBV10-2,TRBJ2-5,-,TRBD2
CASRDRGGYYTGELFF,TGTGCCAGCAGGGACCGCGGGGGATACTACACCGGGGAGCTGTTTTTT,TRBV2,TRBJ2-2,-,TRBD2
CASSQDRGHSDTQYF,TGCGCCAGCAGCCAGGACAGGGGGCACTCAGATACGCAGTATTTT,TRBV5-1,TRBJ2-3,-,TRBD1
CASSPQGADYGYTF,TGCGCCAGCAGCCCACAGGGGGCGGACTATGGCTACACCTTC,TRBV5-1,TRBJ1-2,-,TRBD1
CASSYSPRTGDTEQFF,TGTGCCAGCAGTTACTCGCCTAGGACAGGGGACACCGAGCAGTTCTTC,TRBV6-5,TRBJ2-1,-,TRBD1
CASSDLQRDTQYF,TGTGCCAGCAGTGATCTTCAGCGAGATACGCAGTATTTT,TRBV6-1,TRBJ2-3,-,-
CASSQVQTGGRGQPQHF,TGCGCCAGCAGCCAGGTCCAGACAGGGGGCCGTGGACAGCCCCAGCATTTT,TRBV4-1,TRBJ1-5,-,TRBD1
CASSSTDSYNEKLFF,TGCGCCAGCAGTTCGACAGATTCCTATAATGAAAAACTGTTTTTT,TRBV5-1,TRBJ1-4,-,-
CASRSGIRNQPQHF,TGTGCCAGCAGATCAGGGATTAGGAATCAGCCCCAGCATTTT,TRBV6-6,TRBJ1-5,-,-
CASSPSLDRGMGYGYTF,TGTGCCAGCAGCCCGTCCTTGGACAGGGGGATGGGGTATGGCTACACCTTC,TRBV7-9,TRBJ1-2,-,TRBD1
CATTLNMADTQYF,TGTGCCACTACCCTCAATATGGCAGATACGCAGTATTTT,TRBV7-2,TRBJ2-3,few,-
CASSQLTGIGGYTF,TGCGCCAGCAGCCAACTGACAGGGATTGGAGGCTACACCTTC,TRBV4-1,TRBJ1-2,-,TRBD1
CASKNRDISYEQYF,TGTGCCAGCAAGAACCGGGACATTTCCTACGAGCAGTACTTC,TRBV6-1,TRBJ2-7,-,-
CASSQTGLHEKLFF,TGTGCCAGCAGTCAAACAGGGTTGCATGAAAAACTGTTTTTT,TRBV27,TRBJ1-4,-,-
CASSLFASGSVSNQPQHF,TGTGCCAGCAGTTTATTTGCATCGGGTAGTGTCAGCAATCAGCCCCAGCATTTT,TRBV27,TRBJ1-5,-,-
CASSPRSGQLSYEQYF,TGTGCCAGCTCACCGCGGTCGGGACAGCTATCCTACGAGCAGTACTTC,TRBV18,TRBJ2-7,-,TRBD1
CSVVKGADTQYF,TGCAGCGTTGTAAAGGGGGCAGATACGCAGTATTTT,TRBV29-1,TRBJ2-3,-,-
CAWLGRDKLTYEQYF,TGTGCCTGGCTGGGCCGGGACAAACTTACCTACGAGCAGTACTTC,TRBV30,TRBJ2-7,-,-
CAISRTGVETYNEQFF,TGTGCCATCAGTCGAACAGGGGTCGAGACCTACAATGAGCAGTTCTTC,TRBV10-3,TRBJ2-1,-,TRBD1